One T cell receptor (beta chain) is described in this entry. The table came from immunoSEQ multiplex PCR; TCRdb's copy has only in-frame clones and leaves some out. Of roughly 100,000 clones listed, just over 95% are singletons. The sample belongs to a study of technical replicates of blood from a handful of donors. CDR1 and CDR2 from the germline V gene are MGHRA and YSYEKL. The ends lost 5 bases at V and 4 bases at J; junction bases unmatched: 18. The CDR3 length is 18 residues. The receptor comes from a human donor in good health. The chain couples TRBV4-1 to TRBJ1-1; 8 nucleotides align to TRBD1. Sequencing used T cells isolated from PBMCs. CDR3: CASSYLSRRGRAGTEAFF. The CDR3 coding sequence is TGCGCCAGCAGCTACTTATCACGCAGGGGGCGCGCGGGCACTGAAGCTTTCTTT.